This paragraph reports one T cell receptor (beta chain). Its target is unknown. This CDR3 is built from 17 residues. The J segment lost 0 bases and the V segment lost 5 bases, leaving 7 bases of the junction unmatched. Amplification of TCR alpha and beta CDR3 regions from RNA used iRepertoire nested multiplex PCR. TCRdb processed the multiplex PCR reads anew with MiXCR; each CDR3 protein has one entry. This table has roughly 350,000 distinct CDR3 sequences, less than 50% appearing once. These data originate in a study of glioma-infiltrating T cells. In the study overall: Low-grade gliomas were grade II; glioblastomas were grade IV at initial diagnosis. Presurgical dexamethasone in glioma patients lasted six or fewer days. Sequencing aimed for about 4- to 10-fold coverage of about a million peripheral T cells.

Study observations and caveats: Shared blood CDR3 signature motifs marked patients with low tissue-blood divergence.

The receptor comes from a human donor with low-grade glioma or glioblastoma, undergoing nonglioma brain surgery, or in good health (not recorded which). The V gene is TRBV12-3 or TRBV12-4, the J gene TRBJ2-3; 11 bases align to TRBD2. Sequencing was performed on glioma tissue, nonneoplastic brain tissue, or PBMCs (not recorded which). CDR3 in amino acids: CASSIPGTSGSTDTQYF. The CDR3 DNA reads as TGTGCCAGCAGTATTCCCGGGACTAGCGGTAGCACAGATACGCAGTATTTT.